This TCR beta chain came from a study of beta chain features in type 1 diabetes. Findings and caveats of the study: The study found fewer insertions and more deletions at VDJ junctions in type 1 diabetes patients. Type 1 diabetes patients had moderately but significantly shorter TCRB CDR3s in all four CD4+ subsets.

Only a few counts were recorded for this clone. Its specificity is unknown. Reverse transcription of all isolated RNA meant that expressed TCRB transcripts were sequenced. Libraries were prepared by immunoSEQ multiplex PCR; TCRdb keeps only in-frame clonotypes and omits some of them. The table shows hundreds of thousands of clones, with 11% to 15% occurring only once. The length of the CDR3 is 14 residues. With V trimmed by 4 bases and J by 5 bases, 7 bases remained unmatched. Sorting based on CD45RO/CCR7/CD25/CD127/CD95/CD27 separated CD4+ naive, central memory, regulatory and stem cell-like memory cells.

The material sequenced was naive CD4+ T cells from blood. The chain uses TRBV23-1 and TRBJ2-7, with 8 positions matching TRBD2. TRBV23-1 is identified as an open reading frame with a role that is uncertain. The clonotype was recovered from a man aged 18 to 29 with type 1 diabetes. DNA of the CDR3: TGCGCCAGCAGTCCTTCCGGGAGGGTCCACGAGCAGTACTTC. Residues: CASSPSGRVHEQYF.